The 10 T cell receptor beta chains below were found in one sample sequenced in a study of blood T cells in healthy people across ages. The authors ran a second PCR of 7 to 11 cycles using a sample-barcoded 5' primer and a J-beta primer mix. One entry per CDR3 protein, called by TCRdb with MiXCR from the 5' RACE reads. The sample holds 790,000 or so distinct CDR3 sequences; about 56% are singletons and the top ten take under 30%. Specimen: blood. The origin of the receptors is a man aged 40-50 years in good health.

The CDR3 DNA reads as TGTGCCAGCAGCTCTTCCGGGACAAGAGCTCGGAAACTGTTTTTT. It translates to CASSSSGTRARKLFF. J is TRBJ1-4 and V is TRBV14, with D possibly matching TRBD1 (6 bases). This CDR3 contains 15 residues. CDR1 SGHDN and CDR2 FVKESK come from the germline V gene. Between the trimmed V and J ends, which lost 5 bases and 11 bases, there was a span of 21 bases.

The CDR3, as DNA: TGTGCCAGCAGTGCTCCGGGGAGCACAGATACGCAGTATTTT. It codes for CASSAPGSTDTQYF. V gene TRBV2 combines with J gene TRBJ2-3; the D gene is possibly TRBD2 (5 bases). Looked up from germline, CDR1 is SNHLY and CDR2 is FYNNEI. The CDR3 covers 14 residues. V lost 4 bases to trimming and J lost 0 bases, with 8 bases between them. Full variable domain (rest looked up from reference TRBV2 and TRBJ2-3): EPEVTQTPSHQVTQMGQEVILRCVPISNHLYFYWYRQILGQKVEFLVSFYNNEISEKSEIFDDQFSVERPDGSNFTLKIRSTKLEDSAMYFCASSAPGSTDTQYFGPGTRLTVL.

This clonotype has only a few counts. V and J are TRBV11-2 and TRBJ2-1; D assignment may be TRBD1 or TRBD2 (5 bases each). The ends were cut back, 6 bases at V and 0 bases at J, with 12 bases in the middle. CDR1 SGHAT and CDR2 FQNNGV come from the germline V gene. The CDR3 covers 15 residues. The CDR3 DNA reads TGTGCCAGCAGGGGGTGGGGGAGCTCCTACAATGAGCAGTTCTTC. This gives the protein CASRGWGSSYNEQFF.

The J gene is TRBJ2-5, the V gene TRBV12-3 or TRBV12-4, with TRBD2 matching 8 bases. After removal of 2 bases from V and 5 bases from J, the junction contained 10 bases not matched to a gene. The CDR3 length is 16 residues. The CDR3 region has the DNA TGTGCCAGCAGTTTATCTTACGGGGGGGCCCGGGAGACCCAGTACTTC. Its translation: CASSLSYGGARETQYF.

This chain uses TRBV27 with TRBJ1-5; D not certain. The CDR3 covers 13 residues. Between the trimmed V and J ends, which lost 4 bases and 5 bases, there was a span of 9 bases. CDR1 is MNHEY, CDR2 SMNVEV, per germline (reference sequence). The CDR3 DNA follows: TGTGCCAGCAGTTGGGGTGGCTATCAGCCCCAGCATTTT. This gives the protein CASSWGGYQPQHF.

The gene calls are TRBV7-2 and TRBJ2-4; TRBD2 is a possible D gene (6 bases). The J call may be incorrect, as the DNA end agrees better with TRBJ2-7. Germline V gene sequence: CDR1 SGHTA, CDR2 FQGNSA. CDR3 size: 15 residues. The CDR3 nucleotides read TGTGCCAGCAGCTTAGGTGGAGGGACTTCCGACGAGCAGTACTTC. Translated, it gives CASSLGGGTSDEQYF.

The rearrangement links TRBV9 to TRBJ2-1; 10 nucleotides agree with TRBD1. The CDR3 sequence is 14 residues long. CDR1 is SGDLS, CDR2 YYNGEE, per germline. V gave up 3 bases and J gave up 5 bases; unmatched junction bases: 2. The CDR3 is CASSAGTGDNEQFF. DNA of the CDR3: TGTGCCAGCAGCGCCGGGACAGGGGACAATGAGCAGTTCTTC.

The chain combines TRBV7-2 with TRBJ1-4, with D possibly being TRBD1 (6 bases). This CDR3 comprises 16 residues. Germline V gene data show CDR1 as SGHTA and CDR2 as FQGNSA. Trimming took 1 base from V and 7 from J, leaving 16 bases between them. The CDR3, as DNA: TGTGCCAGCAGCTTAGTGATGGGGGGCGAGGGTGAAAAACTGTTTTTT. This sequence encodes CASSLVMGGEGEKLFF.

V is TRBV14 and J is TRBJ2-1; D is undetermined. TRBJ2-7 matches the DNA end more closely, so the J call is doubtful. Per the germline V gene, CDR1 is SGHDN and CDR2 is FVKESK. The CDR3 consists of 12 residues. CDR3 DNA: TGTGCCAGCAGCCAAGTCCTGACTGAGCAGTACTTC. Residues: CASSQVLTEQYF.

This chain joins TRBV28 and TRBJ2-7, with 8 bases lining up with TRBD1. After removal of 9 bases from V and 6 bases from J, the junction contained 13 bases not matched to a gene. Germline assignment: CDR1 MDHEN and CDR2 SYDVKM. The CDR3 spans 14 residues. CDR3 loop: CASKVGQGTSEQYF. The CDR3 DNA is TGTGCCAGTAAAGTCGGACAGGGCACGTCCGAGCAGTACTTC.